This passage covers 21 T cell receptor beta chains from one sample sequenced in a study of beta chain features in type 1 diabetes. Study conclusions and caveats: There was a moderate but significant shortening of TCRB CDR3s in all four CD4+ subsets of Type 1 diabetes patients.

Investigators reverse transcribed all isolated RNA, so they sequenced expressed TCRB transcripts. Repertoires were generated with immunoSEQ multiplex PCR, while TCRdb's copy carries only in-frame clones and drops some. Of some 170,000 clones in the sample, roughly 59% are singletons; the top ten hold about 0.1%. These receptors' antigens are unknown. What was sequenced was naive CD4+ T cells from blood. The receptor set was obtained from a man aged 25 to 45 with type 1 diabetes.

The CDR3 DNA follows: TGTGCCAGCAGCAGTGTTAGTGGATTTGGGGCCAACGTCCTGACTTTC. Translation gives CASSSVSGFGANVLTF. The chain uses TRBV11-2 and TRBJ2-6; D uncertain. V was pared by 5 bases and J by 3 bases, with 14 bases between. The CDR3 is 16 amino acids. From germline, CDR1 is SGHAT and CDR2 FQNNGV.

This clone has only a few counts. J is TRBJ1-4 and V is TRBV7-9, with no clear D. This CDR3 region has 14 residues. The V end was cut by 5 bases, the J end by 5 bases, with 12 bases between. Germline lookup yields CDR1 SEHNR and CDR2 FQNEAQ (reference sequence). The CDR3 DNA is TGTGCCAGCAGCCAGACGCTTGGCAATGAAAAACTGTTTTTT. Translating gives CASSQTLGNEKLFF.

This chain links TRBV23-1 with TRBJ2-1; 7 bases agree with TRBD2. TRBV23-1 is classed as an ORF, of uncertain function. This CDR3 comprises 16 residues. J gave up 8 bases and V 0 bases, and 10 bases lay outside the gene matches. In DNA form, the CDR3 reads TGCGCCAGCAGTCAATCCAAAGAAGGTGGGGGGGATGAGCAGTTCTTC. Protein: CASSQSKEGGGDEQFF.

The chain joins TRBV5-4 to TRBJ2-3, with D tentatively TRBD2 (5 bases). The CDR3 sequence is 15 residues long. Trimming cost V 0 bases and J 4 bases, with 12 bases left between them. The germline CDR1 and CDR2 sequences are SGHNT and YYREEE (reference sequence). CDR3 in DNA: TGTGCCAGCAGCTTGGAGGCACTGGGAGCAGATACGCAGTATTTT. This gives the protein CASSLEALGADTQYF.

This chain joins TRBV4-3 and TRBJ2-3; weak D call: TRBD2 (5 bases). Deletions cut 3 bases from V and 1 base from J, with 8 bases between. This CDR3 comprises 14 residues. CDR1 LGHNA and CDR2 YSLEER come from the germline V gene. The CDR3 is CASSHAGGTDTQYF. CDR3 nucleotide sequence: TGCGCCAGCAGCCACGCCGGGGGCACAGATACGCAGTATTTT.

This clone was seen only once. V gene TRBV9 combines with J gene TRBJ2-2; D ambiguous. V was trimmed by 2 bases and J by 1 base, leaving 6 bases between them. The length of the CDR3 is 14 residues. Per the germline V gene, CDR1 is SGDLS and CDR2 is YYNGEE. The CDR3 reads CASSVGLNTGELFF. CDR3 DNA: TGTGCCAGCAGCGTCGGGTTGAACACCGGGGAGCTGTTTTTT.

This clone was counted only a few times. The chain uses TRBV30 and TRBJ2-3; 12 bases match TRBD2. The CDR3 has 17 residues. V lost 1 base to trimming and J lost 5 bases; unmatched junction nucleotides: 10. Looked up from germline, CDR1 is GTSNPN and CDR2 is SVGIG (reference sequence). The CDR3 reads CAWSGLRTSGVVDTQYF. CDR3 DNA sequence: TGTGCCTGGAGTGGGCTCCGGACTAGCGGGGTCGTAGATACGCAGTATTTT.

The chain uses TRBV28 and TRBJ1-2, with 7 nucleotides matching TRBD1. Unmatched junction bases numbered 8, after V lost 5 bases and J lost 2 bases. This CDR3 spans 15 amino acids. The V gene's germline CDR1 is MDHEN and CDR2 SYDVKM. The CDR3 DNA reads as TGTGCCAGCAGTATCGGGACAGAACTAAACTATGGCTACACCTTC. Translated, it gives CASSIGTELNYGYTF.

This clone was found once. The chain has TRBV7-2 and TRBJ2-3; D is perhaps TRBD1 or TRBD2 (5 bases each). The CDR3 covers 15 residues. The germline V gene encodes CDR1 SGHTA and CDR2 FQGNSA. Trimming cost V 1 base and J 5 bases, with 13 bases left between them. CDR3 DNA: TGTGCCAGCAGCTTAGGTTGGGGGTCTGGAGATACGCAGTATTTT. Protein: CASSLGWGSGDTQYF.

Details on this clone: The same CDR3 is also encoded by other DNA sequences in this sample. The chain joins TRBV7-2 to TRBJ2-3, with 11 bases that match TRBD2. CDR3 length equals 16 residues. Per germline, CDR1 SGHTA and CDR2 FQGNSA. The J segment lost 4 bases and the V segment lost 0 bases, leaving 3 bases of the junction unmatched. The CDR3 reads CASSLALAGGADTQYF. CDR3 sequence (DNA): TGTGCCAGCAGCTTAGCCCTAGCGGGGGGTGCAGATACGCAGTATTTT.

This chain connects TRBV9 to TRBJ2-7; TRBD1 is a possible D gene (6 bases). The ends were cut back, 0 bases at V and 7 bases at J, with 14 bases in the middle. The CDR3 has 14 residues. The germline gives CDR1 SGDLS, CDR2 YYNGEE. The CDR3 DNA sequence: TGTGCCAGCAGCGTAGACACAGGGATGGGTGAGCAGTACTTC. It codes for CASSVDTGMGEQYF.

The sample holds a few counts of this clone. V usage is TRBV10-3 and J usage is TRBJ1-1; D gene ambiguous. CDR1 is ENHRY, CDR2 SYGVKD, per germline. The CDR3 is made up of 14 amino acids. The V and J ends lost 4 bases and 4 bases respectively, with 13 bases between them. The CDR3 DNA reads TGTGCCATCAGTGCCCCAGATGGAGGCACTGAAGCTTTCTTT. This codes for CAISAPDGGTEAFF.

In this sample, this clone turned up a few times. The chain carries TRBV30 and TRBJ2-1; D is unresolved. V lost 3 bases and J 0 bases, leaving 12 bases between the germline ends. The CDR3 loop spans 15 amino acids. CDR1 is GTSNPN, CDR2 SVGIG, per germline (reference sequence). In nucleotides, the CDR3 is TGTGCCTGGAGGGTCTCGGGCAGCTCCTACAATGAGCAGTTCTTC. Amino acids: CAWRVSGSSYNEQFF.

The chain carries TRBV15 and TRBJ2-2; D possibly corresponds to TRBD2 (6 bases). The CDR3 is 17 amino acids. With 2 bases removed from V and 4 bases from J, the gap between germline ends came to 17 bases. Germline V CDR1 and CDR2: LNHNV, YYDKDF (reference sequence). The CDR3 nucleotides read TGTGCCACCAGCAGACTTCGAGGAGGGGATTTCACCGGGGAGCTGTTTTTT. Protein product: CATSRLRGGDFTGELFF.

This chain uses TRBV4-1 with TRBJ2-6; D possibly corresponds to TRBD1 (6 bases). V lost 1 base and J lost 0, with 10 bases in between. The CDR3 extends over 17 amino acids. Germline CDR1 is MGHRA and CDR2 is YSYEKL. The CDR3 DNA is TGCGCCAGCAGCCAAGGACAGGAGCTCTCTGGGGCCAACGTCCTGACTTTC. This encodes CASSQGQELSGANVLTF.

The V call is TRBV5-1, the J call TRBJ2-3; unclear D gene. The CDR3 contains 15 residues. Germline loops: CDR1 SGHRS, CDR2 YFSETQ. The V gene lost 4 bases and the J gene lost 5 bases, with 17 bases spanning the gap. For the CDR3, the DNA is TGCGCCAGCAGCCGTAATTCTCTTAGCCAAGATACGCAGTATTTT. Protein sequence: CASSRNSLSQDTQYF.

The chain combines TRBV4-3 with TRBJ1-6; D might be TRBD1 (6 bases). Germline CDR1 is LGHNA and CDR2 is YSLEER. The length of the CDR3 is 15 residues. The V end lost 3 bases, the J end lost 10 bases, and 16 bases lay between the germline ends. The DNA for the CDR3 is TGCGCCAGCAGCCAGAACAGGGCCGGGGGCTCACCCCTCCACTTT. Its protein is CASSQNRAGGSPLHF.

This clone has a handful of counts. Other DNA sequences in this sample translate to the same CDR3. The chain employs TRBV18 and TRBJ2-5; the D is unclear. CDR1 and CDR2 from the germline V gene are KGHSH and LQKENI. The CDR3 extends over 12 amino acids. V was trimmed by 3 bases and J by 0 bases, leaving 2 bases between them. CDR3 protein: CASSPYQETQYF. The CDR3 region has the DNA TGTGCCAGCTCACCGTACCAAGAGACCCAGTACTTC.

V and J are TRBV14 and TRBJ1-6; no clear D gene. The V gene lost 0 bases and the J gene lost 10 bases, with 4 bases spanning the gap. The CDR3 length is 12 residues. Germline loops: CDR1 SGHDN, CDR2 FVKESK. The CDR3 region has the DNA TGTGCCAGCAGCCAAGACGTCTCACCCCTCCACTTT. Its protein product is CASSQDVSPLHF.

The rearrangement links TRBV28 to TRBJ2-1; TRBD2 aligns across 11 bases. This CDR3 comprises 15 residues. CDR1 is MDHEN, CDR2 SYDVKM, per germline. The trim removed 7 bases at V and 6 bases at J, leaving 8 bases unmatched. The CDR3 spells CASNPSGGTGNEQFF. For the CDR3, the DNA is TGTGCCAGCAACCCTAGCGGGGGGACTGGCAATGAGCAGTTCTTC.

This chain connects TRBV13 to TRBJ2-5; D gene uncertain. V lost 4 bases to trimming and J lost 3 bases, with 15 bases between them. The CDR3 has 15 amino acids. From germline, CDR1 is PRHDT and CDR2 FYEKMQ (reference sequence). The CDR3 sequence is CASSSAMSSEETQYF. The CDR3 DNA reads TGTGCCAGCAGCTCCGCAATGTCCTCCGAAGAGACCCAGTACTTC.